These T cell receptor beta chains were read from a single sample in a study of blood T cell repertoires in COVID-19. Generated by immunoSEQ multiplex PCR, the TCRdb table keeps only in-frame clones and is missing some. The table shows around 250,000 clones, with over 75% occurring only once. Specimen: peripheral blood. All receptors derive from a man between 25 and 39 years old who had recovered from COVID-19. Both conserved end residues are part of each CDR3. The D gene is left open where the match is weak. Not all rows give a size; the values are once, few, many and, for expanded clones, a class.

cdr3_nt | cdr3_aa | clone_size | j_call | d_call | v_call
TGTGCCAGCCGGGATGTATCTGGGGCCAACGTCCTGACTTTC | CASRDVSGANVLTF | . | TRBJ2-6 | . | TRBV27
TGTGCCAGCAGCTTATTCACCCAAGAGACTAGCGCAGTCGATACGCAGTATTTT | CASSLFTQETSAVDTQYF | . | TRBJ2-3 | TRBD2 | TRBV13
TGTGCCACCAGCAAAGCCCTAGCGGGCGACCTTCTTTCCTACAATGAGCAGTTCTTC | CATSKALAGDLLSYNEQFF | . | TRBJ2-1 | TRBD2 | TRBV15
TGCGCCAGCAGCCACCTACAGGGGGGCACTGAAGCTTTCTTT | CASSHLQGGTEAFF | . | TRBJ1-1 | TRBD1 | TRBV4-1
TGCGCCAGCAATCCCGGAACAGGGCCCGGCGAGCAGTACTTC | CASNPGTGPGEQYF | . | TRBJ2-7 | . | TRBV10-2
TGCGCCAGCAGCTTAGAGTTCCTCTCTGGAAACACCATATATTTT | CASSLEFLSGNTIYF | . | TRBJ1-3 | . | TRBV5-1
TGCGCCAGCAGCTTGGATATCTCGCAGGGGTGGGGAAACACCATATATTTT | CASSLDISQGWGNTIYF | . | TRBJ1-3 | . | TRBV5-1
TGTGCCAGCAGTCACAGAGCGGGTCCGGTAGCTGGCAATCAGCCCCAGCATTTT | CASSHRAGPVAGNQPQHF | . | TRBJ1-5 | . | TRBV6-6
TGTGCCAGCAGCTTAGTGCTCGGGGGGACCACAGATACGCAGTATTTT | CASSLVLGGTTDTQYF | . | TRBJ2-3 | TRBD2 | TRBV7-6
TGTGCCAGCAGCTTAGCGAAGTCAGGGTACACTGAAGCTTTCTTT | CASSLAKSGYTEAFF | . | TRBJ1-1 | . | TRBV7-8
TGTGCCAGCAGCCGGGACTTGAACACTGAAGCTTTCTTT | CASSRDLNTEAFF | . | TRBJ1-1 | . | TRBV7-6
TGTGCCAGTAGTATCGGGACAGCTCTGGGGAAAAAACTGTTTTTT | CASSIGTALGKKLFF | . | TRBJ1-4 | TRBD1 | TRBV19
TGTGCCAGCAGACAGGGTCAAGAAGCTAACTATGGCTACACCTTC | CASRQGQEANYGYTF | . | TRBJ1-2 | . | TRBV2
TGCAGCGTGAGAGGTATGAACACTGAAGCTTTCTTT | CSVRGMNTEAFF | . | TRBJ1-1 | . | TRBV29-1
TGTGCCAGCAGTTTTCATGGACAGGATACGAACTATGGCTACACCTTC | CASSFHGQDTNYGYTF | . | TRBJ1-2 | TRBD1 | TRBV27
TGTGCCACCAGAGGTTCTGAGGGATCCGAAAAACTGTTTTTT | CATRGSEGSEKLFF | . | TRBJ1-4 | . | TRBV6-5
TGCGCCAGCAGCCCGGGACTAGCGGGAGGAGCCAAAAACATTCAGTACTTC | CASSPGLAGGAKNIQYF | . | TRBJ2-4 | TRBD2 | TRBV5-1
TGTGCCATCAGTGGGGGGGGCTCAACTAATGAAAAACTGTTTTTT | CAISGGGSTNEKLFF | . | TRBJ1-4 | . | TRBV10-3
TGTGCCACCAGCGGAGGACGGGAGACCGGGGAGCTGTTTTTT | CATSGGRETGELFF | . | TRBJ2-2 | . | TRBV15
TGTGCCATCAGCCCTGAACTAGCGGGGAAAAATCAGTACTTC | CAISPELAGKNQYF | . | TRBJ2-7 | TRBD2 | TRBV10-3
TGTGCCAGCAGCTTAGTTGGGGGGGGGCCTTCCGATACGCAGTATTTT | CASSLVGGGPSDTQYF | . | TRBJ2-3 | . | TRBV11-1
TGTGCCAGCACAGAGGGAGGAAACACTGAAGCTTTCTTT | CASTEGGNTEAFF | few | TRBJ1-1 | . | TRBV6-5
TGCAGCGTTCAGGGAAACCCCTACGAGCAGTACTTC | CSVQGNPYEQYF | . | TRBJ2-7 | . | TRBV29-1
TGTGCCAGCAGCTTAGGCGGGTCCCCCCAGCCCCAGCATTTT | CASSLGGSPQPQHF | . | TRBJ1-5 | . | TRBV7-8
TGTGCCAGCAGACTGGACTATTTACAAGAGACCCAGTACTTC | CASRLDYLQETQYF | . | TRBJ2-5 | . | TRBV11-2
TGCGCCAGCAGCTTGCAGGGCAATCAGCCCCAGCATTTT | CASSLQGNQPQHF | . | TRBJ1-5 | . | TRBV5-1
TGTGCCAGCAGCCGCCGGGACAGGGAAGCTTTCTTT | CASSRRDREAFF | . | TRBJ1-1 | TRBD1 | TRBV7-9
TGTGCCAGTAATAGCGGGGGGGCAGTAAATACGCAGTATTTT | CASNSGGAVNTQYF | . | TRBJ2-3 | TRBD2 | TRBV2
TGCAGCGTTCAGGACAGGGGGAGGAATCGTAACTATGGCTACACCTTC | CSVQDRGRNRNYGYTF | . | TRBJ1-2 | TRBD1 | TRBV29-1
TGTGCCAGCAGCTCCCAAACCTCAGGGTCTGGCTACACCTTC | CASSSQTSGSGYTF | . | TRBJ1-2 | . | TRBV7-8
TGCGCCAGCAGCCTTGCGCCGACAGTGGATCAGCCCCAGCATTTT | CASSLAPTVDQPQHF | . | TRBJ1-5 | . | TRBV4-1
TGCGCCAGCAGCTTGGATCTAGGGGGCATTGGGGAAAAACTGTTTTTT | CASSLDLGGIGEKLFF | . | TRBJ1-4 | TRBD1 | TRBV5-1
TGCGCCAGCACACAAATAGCGGGGGAAAACTATGAGCAGTTCTTC | CASTQIAGENYEQFF | . | TRBJ2-1 | TRBD2 | TRBV5-1
TGTGCCACCAAAACACGGCGGGAGGGGGATGGCTACACCTTC | CATKTRREGDGYTF | . | TRBJ1-2 | . | TRBV6-6
TGTGCCAGCAGCCCCACAGGGGTCCGGTACAATGAGCAGTTCTTC | CASSPTGVRYNEQFF | . | TRBJ2-1 | TRBD1 | TRBV5-8
TGTGCCAGCAGCGTAGTTGCGCAGGGAAACACTGAAGCTTTCTTT | CASSVVAQGNTEAFF | . | TRBJ1-1 | . | TRBV9
TGTGCCAGCAGCTTATGGACTAGCGGGGGGGCCTACGAGCAGTACTTC | CASSLWTSGGAYEQYF | once | TRBJ2-7 | TRBD2 | TRBV7-9
TGCAGCGTCGCGTCTTTGAGATATGGCTACACCTTC | CSVASLRYGYTF | . | TRBJ1-2 | . | TRBV29-1
TGTGCCAGCAGCCCCTCTTCTGGAAACACCATATATTTT | CASSPSSGNTIYF | . | TRBJ1-3 | . | TRBV6-5
TGCGCCAGCAGCTTGACACCGGGACAGGGGGCGAATGAGCAGTTCTTC | CASSLTPGQGANEQFF | . | TRBJ2-1 | TRBD1 | TRBV5-1
TGTGCCAGTAGGGAAATTCGACAGGGAGGTGAAAAACTGTTTTTT | CASREIRQGGEKLFF | . | TRBJ1-4 | TRBD1 | TRBV19
TGTGCCAGTAGCCCCCCCGGGACAGGAAGGTATCAGCCCCAGCATTTT | CASSPPGTGRYQPQHF | . | TRBJ1-5 | TRBD1 | TRBV19
TGTGCCAGCAGCTCGGGACTAGCGGACACAGATACGCAGTATTTT | CASSSGLADTDTQYF | . | TRBJ2-3 | TRBD2 | TRBV11-3
TGTGCCAGCAGTGAATCTGGGCCGCTTGGCCTGACCCAGTACTTC | CASSESGPLGLTQYF | . | TRBJ2-5 | . | TRBV6-1
TGTGCCAGCAGCTGGGGACAGGGGGCTGAAGCTTTCTTT | CASSWGQGAEAFF | . | TRBJ1-1 | TRBD1 | TRBV13
TGTGCCAGCAGCCGAGAGTACACTGAAGCTTTCTTT | CASSREYTEAFF | . | TRBJ1-1 | . | TRBV28
TGTGCCAGCAGTTACTCGTACATCTCCTATAATTCACCCCTCCACTTT | CASSYSYISYNSPLHF | . | TRBJ1-6 | . | TRBV6-2/TRBV6-3
TGCGCCAGCAGCCAATCGACCCCTAGTGAGACCCAGTACTTC | CASSQSTPSETQYF | . | TRBJ2-5 | . | TRBV5-1
TGCGCCAGCAGCCAAGGGTCTAACGAGGTACAGTACTTC | CASSQGSNEVQYF | . | TRBJ2-4 | . | TRBV4-1
TGTGCCATCAGTGAGTCCGGGACAGGGGACACACCCCTCCACTTT | CAISESGTGDTPLHF | . | TRBJ1-6 | TRBD1 | TRBV10-3
TGCGCCAGCAGCTTGGCTCAGGGGATGAACACTGAAGCTTTCTTT | CASSLAQGMNTEAFF | . | TRBJ1-1 | . | TRBV5-1
TGTGCCAGCAGCTTAGCGGGGGCCAGCTATGGCTACACCTTC | CASSLAGASYGYTF | . | TRBJ1-2 | . | TRBV7-9
TGTGCTAGTGGGACAGGGAATCAGCCCCAGCATTTT | CASGTGNQPQHF | once | TRBJ1-5 | TRBD1 | TRBV12-5
TGTGCCAGCAGCTTGGCCAGGGGCACCCGACGATTATACTCTGGAAACACCATATATTTT | CASSLARGTRRLYSGNTIYF | . | TRBJ1-3 | . | TRBV5-8
TGTGCCAGCATCGAAGTAGGGGTGGGCACTGAAGCTTTCTTT | CASIEVGVGTEAFF | . | TRBJ1-1 | . | TRBV2
TGTGCCAGCAGCGAACAGGGTTCAGATGGCTACACCTTC | CASSEQGSDGYTF | . | TRBJ1-2 | . | TRBV11-2
TGTGCCAGCAGCTTATTGGGGGCAGGAGCCTATGGCTACACCTTC | CASSLLGAGAYGYTF | . | TRBJ1-2 | . | TRBV7-9
TGTGCCAGCAGCCTACCTGCAAGCGGGGGGGCCGGAGAGACCCAGTACTTC | CASSLPASGGAGETQYF | . | TRBJ2-5 | TRBD2 | TRBV7-2
TGCGCCAGCAGCCCCGGGGGGGATCAGCCCCAGCATTTT | CASSPGGDQPQHF | . | TRBJ1-5 | . | TRBV4-1